This T cell receptor (beta chain) was recovered during a study of blood T cell repertoires in COVID-19. The V gene lost 0 bases and the J gene lost 2 bases, with 9 bases spanning the gap. Germline V lookup: CDR1 KGHDR, CDR2 SFDVKD. The CDR3 extends over 15 amino acids. The Seattle site enrolled patients during active infection and followed them longitudinally. In the authors' methods: Cell counts per sample came from amplifying reference gene primers. TCRdb keeps only in-frame clones here, not all; method: immunoSEQ multiplex PCR. V, J and clone size are taken as reported in that table, and D and trimming were inferred from the DNA itself. The table has roughly 320,000 clones, approximately 90% seen once. Only one count was recorded for this clone.

The receptor was derived from a woman aged 45-59 years with COVID-19, enrolled during active disease. The chain joins TRBV24-1 to TRBJ1-1; D call uncertain. Input material: peripheral blood. In DNA form, the CDR3 reads TGTGCCACCAGTGATTTGGTTCGAGGAAACACTGAAGCTTTCTTT. Translation gives CATSDLVRGNTEAFF.